A selection of T cell receptor beta chains follows, all from one sample in a study of early T cells in non-severe SARS-CoV-2 infection. Each CDR3 protein is one row after TCRdb ran MiXCR on the 5' RACE reads. This sample yields 68,000 or so distinct CDR3 sequences, of which 13% are seen a single time; approximately 4.7% belongs to the top ten. Material for sequencing was whole blood. Source of these receptors: an adult who was a healthcare worker with PCR-confirmed SARS-CoV-2 infection or an uninfected control (not recorded which). The CDR3 runs from the conserved cysteine through the conserved F or W. Fields, in order: J gene, D gene, V gene, clone size, CDR3 protein, CDR3 DNA. The D gene is left open where the match is weak. Some rows have no size entry. The others give once, few or many, or a class for an expanded clone.

>TRBJ1-6|.|TRBV12-3/TRBV12-4|.
CASSRSLENSPLHF
TGTGCCAGCAGCCGGTCTCTGGAAAATTCACCCCTCCACTTT
>TRBJ1-3|.|TRBV11-2|many
CASSLQGSGNTIYF
TGTGCCAGCAGCTTACAGGGCTCTGGAAACACCATATATTTT
>TRBJ2-7|.|TRBV12-3/TRBV12-4|many
CASSSRDISYEQYF
TGTGCCAGCAGTTCACGGGACATCTCCTACGAGCAGTACTTC
>TRBJ2-2|TRBD1|TRBV5-1|.
CASTLTGSTGELFF
TGCGCCAGCACCTTGACAGGGAGTACCGGGGAGCTGTTTTTT
>TRBJ2-7|.|TRBV29-1|few
CSTGTSYEQYF
TGCAGCACCGGGACATCCTACGAGCAGTACTTC
>TRBJ2-2|TRBD2|TRBV10-2|.
CATGGGGGNTGELFF
TGCGCCACTGGGGGCGGGGGGGGTAACACCGGGGAGCTGTTTTTT
>TRBJ1-2|.|TRBV6-2/TRBV6-3|many
CASRGGPANYGYTF
TGTGCCAGCAGAGGAGGTCCCGCTAACTATGGCTACACCTTC
>TRBJ2-7|.|TRBV7-8|many
CASLRGLGERYEQYF
TGTGCCAGCCTACGGGGGCTGGGGGAACGCTACGAGCAGTACTTC
>TRBJ2-7|.|TRBV25-1|.
CATGLTYEQYF
TGTGCCACAGGTCTGACCTACGAGCAGTACTTC
>TRBJ2-3|.|TRBV7-2|many
CASSPLSTSTDTQYF
TGTGCCAGCAGCCCCTTATCCACTAGCACAGATACGCAGTATTTT